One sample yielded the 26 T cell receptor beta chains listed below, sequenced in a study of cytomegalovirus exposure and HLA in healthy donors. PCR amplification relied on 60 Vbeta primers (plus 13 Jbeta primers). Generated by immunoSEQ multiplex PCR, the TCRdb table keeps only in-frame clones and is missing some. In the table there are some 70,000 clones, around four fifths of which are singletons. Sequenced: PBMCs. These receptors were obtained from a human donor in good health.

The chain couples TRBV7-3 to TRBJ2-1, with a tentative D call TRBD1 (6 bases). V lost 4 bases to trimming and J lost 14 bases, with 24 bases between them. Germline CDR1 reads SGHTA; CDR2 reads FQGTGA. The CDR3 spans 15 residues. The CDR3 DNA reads TGTGCCAGCAGCTCGGACAGCTTAAGGGGTGGGGAAAAGTTCTTC. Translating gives CASSSDSLRGGEKFF.

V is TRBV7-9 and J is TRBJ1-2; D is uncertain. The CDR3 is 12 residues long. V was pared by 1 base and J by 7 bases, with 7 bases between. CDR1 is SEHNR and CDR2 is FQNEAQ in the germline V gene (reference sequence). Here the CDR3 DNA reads TGTGCCAGCAGCTTAGAGGAGGGTGGCTACACCTTC. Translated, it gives CASSLEEGGYTF.

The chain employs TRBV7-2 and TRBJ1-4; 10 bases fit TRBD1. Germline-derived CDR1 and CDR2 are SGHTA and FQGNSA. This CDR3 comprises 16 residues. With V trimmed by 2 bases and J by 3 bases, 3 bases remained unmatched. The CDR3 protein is CASSLFGQGANEKLFF. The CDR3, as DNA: TGTGCCAGCAGCTTATTCGGACAGGGGGCTAATGAAAAACTGTTTTTT. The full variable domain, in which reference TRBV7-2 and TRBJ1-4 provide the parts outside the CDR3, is GAGVSQSPSNKVTEKGKDVELRCDPISGHTALYWYRQSLGQGLEFLIYFQGNSAPDKSGLPSDRFSAERTGGSVSTLTIQRTQQEDSAVYLCASSLFGQGANEKLFFGSGTQLSVL.

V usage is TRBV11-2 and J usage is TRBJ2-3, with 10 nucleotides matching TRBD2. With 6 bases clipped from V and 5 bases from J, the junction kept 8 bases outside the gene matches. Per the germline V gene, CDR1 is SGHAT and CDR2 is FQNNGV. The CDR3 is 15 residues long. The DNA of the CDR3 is TGTGCCAGCAGAATAGCGGGGGGCTTTGGAGATACGCAGTATTTT. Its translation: CASRIAGGFGDTQYF.

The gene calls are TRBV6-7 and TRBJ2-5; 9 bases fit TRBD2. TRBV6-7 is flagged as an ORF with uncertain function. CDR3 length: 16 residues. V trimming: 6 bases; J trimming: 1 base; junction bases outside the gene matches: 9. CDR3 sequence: CASRPTSGLSQETQYF. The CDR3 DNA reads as TGTGCCAGCAGGCCGACTAGCGGCTTGTCCCAAGAGACCCAGTACTTC.

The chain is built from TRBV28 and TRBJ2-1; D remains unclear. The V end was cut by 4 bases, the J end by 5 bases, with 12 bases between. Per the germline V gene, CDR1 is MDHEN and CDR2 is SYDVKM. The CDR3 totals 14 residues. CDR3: CASSSARHHNEQFF. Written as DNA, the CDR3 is TGTGCCAGCAGTTCTGCCAGGCATCACAATGAGCAGTTCTTC.

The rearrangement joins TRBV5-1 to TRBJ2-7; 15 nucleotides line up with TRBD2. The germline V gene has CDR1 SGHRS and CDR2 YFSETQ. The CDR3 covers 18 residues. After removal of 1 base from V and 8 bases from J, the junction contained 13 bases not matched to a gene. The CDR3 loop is CASSLPRTSGGGKVKQYF. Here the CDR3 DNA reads TGCGCCAGCAGCTTGCCCCGGACTAGCGGGGGGGGCAAAGTCAAGCAGTACTTC.

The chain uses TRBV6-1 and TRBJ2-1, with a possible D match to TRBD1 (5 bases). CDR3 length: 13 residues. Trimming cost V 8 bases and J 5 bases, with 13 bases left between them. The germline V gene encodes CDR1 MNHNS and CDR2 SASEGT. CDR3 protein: CASCRQNHNEQFF. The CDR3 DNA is TGTGCCAGCTGCCGACAGAACCACAATGAGCAGTTCTTC.

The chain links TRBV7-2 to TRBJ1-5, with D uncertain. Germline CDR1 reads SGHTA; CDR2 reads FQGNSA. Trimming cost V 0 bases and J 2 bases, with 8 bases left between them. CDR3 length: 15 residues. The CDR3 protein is CASSLALGGNQPQHF. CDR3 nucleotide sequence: TGTGCCAGCAGCTTAGCGTTGGGAGGCAATCAGCCCCAGCATTTT.

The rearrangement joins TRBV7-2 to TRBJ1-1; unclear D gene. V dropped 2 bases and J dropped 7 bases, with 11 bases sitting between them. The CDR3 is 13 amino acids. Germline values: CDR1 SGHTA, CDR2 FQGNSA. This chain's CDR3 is CASSLPVSGEAFF. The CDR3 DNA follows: TGTGCCAGCAGCTTACCTGTCTCAGGTGAAGCTTTCTTT.

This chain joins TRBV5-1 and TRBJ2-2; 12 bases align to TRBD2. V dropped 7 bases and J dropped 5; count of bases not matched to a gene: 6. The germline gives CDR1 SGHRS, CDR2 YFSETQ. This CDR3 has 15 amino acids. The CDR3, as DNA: TGCGCCAGCTGGGAGACTAGCGGGGGTACCGGGGAGCTGTTTTTT. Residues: CASWETSGGTGELFF.

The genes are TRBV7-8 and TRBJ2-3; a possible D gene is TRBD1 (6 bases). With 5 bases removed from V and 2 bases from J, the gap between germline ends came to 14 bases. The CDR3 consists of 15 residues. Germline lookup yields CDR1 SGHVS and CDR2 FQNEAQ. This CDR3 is CASSGPGALTDTQYF. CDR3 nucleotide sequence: TGTGCCAGCAGCGGACCAGGGGCTCTCACAGATACGCAGTATTTT.

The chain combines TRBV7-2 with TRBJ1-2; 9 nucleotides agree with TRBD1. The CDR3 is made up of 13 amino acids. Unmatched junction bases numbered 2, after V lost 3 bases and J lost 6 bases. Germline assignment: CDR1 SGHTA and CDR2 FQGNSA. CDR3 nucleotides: TGTGCCAGCAGCTTTAGACAGGGGGATGGCTACACCTTC. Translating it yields CASSFRQGDGYTF.

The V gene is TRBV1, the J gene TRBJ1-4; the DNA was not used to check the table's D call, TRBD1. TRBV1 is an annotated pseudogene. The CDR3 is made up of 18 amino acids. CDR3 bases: TGCACCAGCAGCCAAAAACAGGGCCTGGCTACTCAAAATGAAAAACTGTTTTTT. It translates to CTSSQKQGLATQNEKLFF.

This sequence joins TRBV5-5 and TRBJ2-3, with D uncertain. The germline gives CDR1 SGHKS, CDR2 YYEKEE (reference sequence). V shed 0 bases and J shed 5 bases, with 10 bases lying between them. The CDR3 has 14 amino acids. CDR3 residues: CASSLELAGDTQYF. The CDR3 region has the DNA TGTGCCAGCAGCTTGGAGCTGGCAGGAGATACGCAGTATTTT.

CDR3 DNA: TGTGCCAGCAGCTTATTAGGTGGGGGGCAAGAGACCCAGTACTTC. It codes for CASSLLGGGQETQYF. The chain joins TRBV7-2 to TRBJ2-5, with D possibly TRBD2 on 6 matching bases. Germline CDR1 reads SGHTA; CDR2 reads FQGNSA. V lost 2 bases to trimming and J lost 2 bases, with 12 bases between them. This CDR3 contains 15 residues.

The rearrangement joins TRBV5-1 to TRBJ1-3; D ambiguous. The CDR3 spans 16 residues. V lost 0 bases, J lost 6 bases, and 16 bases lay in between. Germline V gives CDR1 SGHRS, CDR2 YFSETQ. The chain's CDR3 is CASSLEPAVVANTIYF. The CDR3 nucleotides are TGCGCCAGCAGCTTGGAGCCCGCGGTGGTAGCAAACACCATATATTTT. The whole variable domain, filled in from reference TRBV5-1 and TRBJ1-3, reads KAGVTQTPRYLIKTRGQQVTLSCSPISGHRSVSWYQQTPGQGLQFLFEYFSETQRNKGNFPGRFSGRQFSNSRSEMNVSTLELGDSALYLCASSLEPAVVANTIYFGEGSWLTVV.

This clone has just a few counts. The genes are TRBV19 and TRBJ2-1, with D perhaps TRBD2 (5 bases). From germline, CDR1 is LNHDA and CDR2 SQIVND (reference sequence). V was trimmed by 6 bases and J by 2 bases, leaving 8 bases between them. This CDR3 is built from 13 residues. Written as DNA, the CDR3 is TGTGCCAGTAGCGAGGGTCCCTACAATGAGCAGTTCTTC. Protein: CASSEGPYNEQFF.

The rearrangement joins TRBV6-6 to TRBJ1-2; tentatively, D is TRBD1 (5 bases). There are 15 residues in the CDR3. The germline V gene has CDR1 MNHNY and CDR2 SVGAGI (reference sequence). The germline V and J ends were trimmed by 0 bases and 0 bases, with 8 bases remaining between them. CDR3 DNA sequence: TGTGCCAGCAGTTACTCGTCGGACACTAACTATGGCTACACCTTC. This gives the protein CASSYSSDTNYGYTF.

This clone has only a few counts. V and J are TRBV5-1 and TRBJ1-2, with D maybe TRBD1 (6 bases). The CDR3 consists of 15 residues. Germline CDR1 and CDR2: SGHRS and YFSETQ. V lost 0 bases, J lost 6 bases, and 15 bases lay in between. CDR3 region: CASSLDEGRGDGYTF. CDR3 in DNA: TGCGCCAGCAGCTTGGATGAGGGCAGGGGCGATGGCTACACCTTC. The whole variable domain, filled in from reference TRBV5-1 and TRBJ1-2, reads KAGVTQTPRYLIKTRGQQVTLSCSPISGHRSVSWYQQTPGQGLQFLFEYFSETQRNKGNFPGRFSGRQFSNSRSEMNVSTLELGDSALYLCASSLDEGRGDGYTFGSGTRLTVV.

CDR3 DNA: TGTGCCAGCAGCCCCACCGGGACTAGCGGGTACAATGAGCAGTTCTTC. The encoded protein is CASSPTGTSGYNEQFF. The chain combines TRBV11-1 with TRBJ2-1, with 12 bases that match TRBD2. Germline trimming cut 5 bases from V and 4 bases from J; bases unmatched to any gene: 6. The germline CDR1 and CDR2 sequences are SGHAT and FQDESV (reference sequence). The CDR3 covers 16 residues.

CDR3 amino acids: CASPIAPGELFF. The CDR3 bases are TGTGCCAGCCCGATAGCCCCCGGGGAGCTGTTTTTT. The genes are TRBV6-1 and TRBJ2-2; the D is unclear. This CDR3 is built from 12 residues. The germline CDR1 and CDR2 sequences are MNHNS and SASEGT. Trimming removed 8 bases at V and 6 bases at J, with 10 bases between.

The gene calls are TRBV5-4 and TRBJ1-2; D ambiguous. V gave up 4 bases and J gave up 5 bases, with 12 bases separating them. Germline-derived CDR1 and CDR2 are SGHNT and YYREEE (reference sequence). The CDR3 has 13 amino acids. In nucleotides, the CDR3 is TGTGCCAGCAGCCCGGGGAGCCAGTATGGCTACACCTTC. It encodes CASSPGSQYGYTF.

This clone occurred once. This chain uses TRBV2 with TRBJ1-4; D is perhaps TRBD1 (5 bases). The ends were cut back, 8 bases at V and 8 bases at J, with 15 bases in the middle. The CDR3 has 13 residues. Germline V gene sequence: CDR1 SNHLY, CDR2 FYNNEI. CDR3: CASAREEREKLFF. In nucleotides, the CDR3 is TGTGCCAGCGCCAGGGAGGAAAGGGAAAAACTGTTTTTT.

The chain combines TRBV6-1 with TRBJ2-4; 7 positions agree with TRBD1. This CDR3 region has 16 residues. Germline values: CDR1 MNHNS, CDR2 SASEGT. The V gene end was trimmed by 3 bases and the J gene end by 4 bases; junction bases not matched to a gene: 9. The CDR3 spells CASSDFTGDKKNIQYF. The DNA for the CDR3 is TGTGCCAGCAGTGACTTCACAGGGGATAAAAAAAACATTCAGTACTTC.

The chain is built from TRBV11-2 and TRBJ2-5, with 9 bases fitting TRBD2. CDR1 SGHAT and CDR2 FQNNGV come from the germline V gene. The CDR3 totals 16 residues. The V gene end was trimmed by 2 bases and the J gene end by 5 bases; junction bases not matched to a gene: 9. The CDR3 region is CASSLPGRGGPETQYF. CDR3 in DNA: TGTGCCAGCAGCTTACCTGGGCGGGGGGGCCCTGAGACCCAGTACTTC. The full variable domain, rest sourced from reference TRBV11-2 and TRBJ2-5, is EAGVAQSPRYKIIEKRQSVAFWCNPISGHATLYWYQQILGQGPKLLIQFQNNGVVDDSQLPKDRFSAERLKGVDSTLKIQPAKLEDSAVYLCASSLPGRGGPETQYFGPGTRLLVL.